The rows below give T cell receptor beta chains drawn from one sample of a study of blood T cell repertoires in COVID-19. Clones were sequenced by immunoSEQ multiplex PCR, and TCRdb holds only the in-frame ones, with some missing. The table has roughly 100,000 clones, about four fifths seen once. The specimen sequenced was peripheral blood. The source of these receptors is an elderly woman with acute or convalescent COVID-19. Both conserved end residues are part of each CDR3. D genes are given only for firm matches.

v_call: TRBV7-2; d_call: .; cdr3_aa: CASSPAGKAKMDTQYF
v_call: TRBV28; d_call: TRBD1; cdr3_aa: CASSLIGQGATNEKLFF
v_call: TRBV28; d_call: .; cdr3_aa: CASSAWAGNTEAFF
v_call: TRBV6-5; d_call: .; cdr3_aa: CASSYSGAADYYGYTF
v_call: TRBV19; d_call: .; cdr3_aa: CASSIQGTTEAFF
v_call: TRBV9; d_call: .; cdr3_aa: CASSPDLSYNEQFF
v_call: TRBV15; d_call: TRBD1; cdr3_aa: CATSRGSGTVSLYGYTF
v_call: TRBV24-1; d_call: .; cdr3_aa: CATSDFDRSYGYTF
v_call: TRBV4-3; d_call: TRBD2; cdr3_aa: CASSQEPSGRYWGEQFF
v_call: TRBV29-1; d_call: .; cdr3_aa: CSVAPLGVTDTQYF
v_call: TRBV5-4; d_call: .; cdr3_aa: CASSLQTGLNTEAFF
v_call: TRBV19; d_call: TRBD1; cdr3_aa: CASRTGGAYEQYF
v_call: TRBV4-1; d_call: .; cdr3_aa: CASSQVGGRLSTNEKLFF
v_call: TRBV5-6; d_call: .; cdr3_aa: CASSLAQGETQYF
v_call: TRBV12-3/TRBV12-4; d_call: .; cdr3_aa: CASSFRVTYEQYF
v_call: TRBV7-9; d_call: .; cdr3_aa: CASSLVAGDPRSGANVLTF
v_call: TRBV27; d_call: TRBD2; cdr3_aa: CASSSRAGSSYNEQFF
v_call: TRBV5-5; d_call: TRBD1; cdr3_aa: CASSLTGGGNTGELFF
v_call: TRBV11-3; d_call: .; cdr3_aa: CASSLDREVQYF
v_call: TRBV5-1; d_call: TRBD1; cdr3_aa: CASSLEGGAGQPQHF